These T cell receptor beta chains were read from a single sample in a study of OX40 agonist ivuxolimab in advanced cancers. Clones were read by immunoSEQ multiplex PCR, and TCRdb kept only the in-frame ones, dropping some. The repertoire holds around 25,000 clones, 70% to 90% seen once, with roughly 16% in the top ten. The starting material was CD4+ or CD8+ T cells sorted from blood, obtained in a trial of the OX40 agonist ivuxolimab. The receptors were sampled from an adult with an advanced solid tumor such as melanoma, head and neck, liver or kidney cancer. The CDR3 runs from the conserved cysteine through the conserved F or W.

j_call	v_call	cdr3_aa
TRBJ2-5	TRBV28	CASSFDRGEETQYF
TRBJ1-5	TRBV6-1	CASSERQRNQPQHF
TRBJ2-1	TRBV27	CASSFRLAGGFEQFF
TRBJ2-7	TRBV7-2	CASSFLPLGLASFSYEQYF
TRBJ1-1	TRBV6-1	CASGGRAGTNTEAFF
TRBJ2-1	TRBV4-1	CASSQVGGNEQFF
TRBJ2-3	TRBV9	CASSVSGGATDTQYF
TRBJ1-2	TRBV5-6	CARTEGGYTF
TRBJ2-1	TRBV5-1	CASSLVASASYNEQFF
TRBJ2-7	TRBV2	CASSVNRHYEQYF
TRBJ2-3	TRBV4-1	CASSQELAGSDTQYF
TRBJ1-1	TRBV28	CASSPTMEGNTEAFF
TRBJ1-1	TRBV7-9	CASSLGGGSTEAFF